The 17 T cell receptor beta chains below were found in one sample sequenced in a study of T cells in Graves' hyperthyroidism and ophthalmopathy. TCR beta CDR3 regions were amplified from RNA transcripts. RT-PCR in the first round (using the HTBI primer set) targeted the TCR CDR3. TCRdb re-derived calls from the multiplex PCR reads in MiXCR, one entry per CDR3 protein. The profile shows 110,000 to 150,000 distinct CDR3 sequences, around 20% of them singletons. What was sequenced was blood. The receptors come from a woman between 50 and 59 years old with Graves' hyperthyroidism that later progressed to Graves' ophthalmopathy.

There are a few counts of this clonotype. The CDR3, as DNA: TGTGCCAGCAGTCAGGGACAGACCACAGATACGCAGTATTTT. It translates to CASSQGQTTDTQYF. This rearrangement joins TRBV12-3 or TRBV12-4 to TRBJ2-3; 7 bases are a match to TRBD1. V was pared by 5 bases and J by 2 bases, with 4 bases of the junction left unmatched. The CDR3 runs to 14 residues.

This clonotype occurred a few times. The chain joins TRBV28 to TRBJ1-2; D may be TRBD1 (6 bases). Germline V gene lookup returns CDR1 MDHEN and CDR2 SYDVKM. V was clipped by 9 bases and J by 4 bases, with 15 bases between them. CDR3 length: 13 residues. CDR3 coding DNA: TGTGCCAGTAAGAGCCGGACAGCCTATGGCTACACCTTC. Its translation: CASKSRTAYGYTF.

This clonotype was seen many times. The J gene is TRBJ1-2, the V gene TRBV28, with 9 bases aligning to TRBD1. The CDR3 contains 18 residues. Trimming removed 5 bases from V and 5 bases from J; junction bases left unmatched: 18. Germline V CDR1 and CDR2: MDHEN, SYDVKM. CDR3 loop: CASSEFVDRGASGYGYTF. As DNA, the CDR3 is TGTGCCAGCAGTGAATTTGTGGACAGGGGCGCCTCCGGTTATGGCTACACCTTC.

This clonotype was observed a few times. This sequence joins TRBV19 and TRBJ1-1; 8 bases map to TRBD1. Per germline, CDR1 LNHDA and CDR2 SQIVND (reference sequence). J gave up 1 base and V 4 bases, and 11 bases lay outside the gene matches. The CDR3 spans 17 residues. The CDR3 DNA sequence: TGTGCCAGTAGTAGCAGGGGGCTAGGAACTCGGAACACTGAAGCTTTCTTT. This encodes CASSSRGLGTRNTEAFF.

This clonotype has a count of ten or more. The V and J genes are TRBV12-3 or TRBV12-4 and TRBJ2-2; 7 bases match TRBD2. The CDR3 consists of 16 residues. J was trimmed by 1 base and V by 5 bases; bases with no gene match: 7. The CDR3 nucleotides are TGTGCCAGCAGTCCCGGACTAGTCCGGAACACCGGGGAGCTGTTTTTT. This codes for CASSPGLVRNTGELFF.

By sample share, this clonotype is medium-sized. J is TRBJ2-5 and V is TRBV28; D possibly corresponds to TRBD2 (5 bases). The CDR3 runs 14 residues. In germline, CDR1 is MDHEN, CDR2 SYDVKM. V was cut by 2 bases and J by 7 bases, with 14 bases left in between. The CDR3 nucleotides are TGTGCCAGCAGTTTAGGCGGGCAGAAGGCGACCCAGTACTTC. It translates to CASSLGGQKATQYF.

At least ten counts were recorded for this clonotype. The chain recombines TRBV6-1 with TRBJ1-5; TRBD1 is a possible D gene (6 bases). Germline CDR1 and CDR2: MNHNS and SASEGT. Trimming pared 6 bases from V and 3 bases from J, leaving 15 bases between. This CDR3 is built from 15 residues. The CDR3 coding sequence is TGTGCCAGCAGACCTACAGGGAGCGCCAATCAGCCCCAGCATTTT. It translates to CASRPTGSANQPQHF.

At least ten counts were recorded for this clonotype. The CDR3 region has the DNA TGCAGTGCTCACCCAGGGCAGGGGGCGGATACGCAGTATTTT. Translated: CSAHPGQGADTQYF. The chain uses TRBV20-1 and TRBJ2-3; 8 bases align to TRBD1. Per the germline V gene, CDR1 is DFQATT and CDR2 is SNEGSKA (reference sequence). Unmatched junction bases numbered 10, after V lost 5 bases and J lost 6 bases. The CDR3 spans 14 residues.

DNA for the CDR3: TGCAGCGGTGCTCAGGGAAGGACTGAAGCTTTCTTT. Translated: CSGAQGRTEAFF. The chain links TRBV29-1 to TRBJ1-1, with a weak D call TRBD1 (5 bases). The CDR3 spans 12 residues. The ends were cut back, 7 bases at V and 5 bases at J, with 14 bases in the middle. Germline V CDR1 and CDR2: SQVTM, ANQGSEA. The full variable domain, in which reference TRBV29-1 and TRBJ1-1 provide the parts outside the CDR3, is SAVISQKPSRDICQRGTSLTIQCQVDSQVTMMFWYRQQPGQSLTLIATANQGSEATYESGFVIDKFPISRPNLTFSTLTVSNMSPEDSSIYLCSGAQGRTEAFFGQGTRLTVV.

This clonotype has more than one count but fewer than ten. The chain carries TRBV6-1 and TRBJ2-1; 8 nucleotides match TRBD2. Per germline, CDR1 MNHNS and CDR2 SASEGT. This CDR3 contains 13 residues. V gave up 10 bases and J gave up 6 bases; unmatched junction bases: 8. The CDR3 DNA is TGTGCCACCACATCGGGGGGGGTCAATGAGCAGTTCTTC. Translated: CATTSGGVNEQFF.

The V and J genes are TRBV2 and TRBJ2-1; TRBD2 is a possible D gene (5 bases). This CDR3 has 16 amino acids. Germline V gene data show CDR1 as SNHLY and CDR2 as FYNNEI. With 6 bases removed from V and 0 bases from J, the gap between germline ends came to 15 bases. The CDR3 here is CASSPAGLASYNEQFF. The CDR3 DNA is TGTGCCAGCAGCCCGGCCGGCCTAGCCTCCTACAATGAGCAGTTCTTC.

Many counts were recorded for this clonotype. The chain combines TRBV20-1 with TRBJ2-5, with 9 bases lining up with TRBD2. Germline loops: CDR1 DFQATT, CDR2 SNEGSKA (reference sequence). The CDR3 runs 14 residues. V shed 1 base and J 5 bases; nucleotides not matched to a gene: 5. The CDR3 loop reads CSARVGLARETQYF. The CDR3 bases are TGCAGTGCTAGAGTAGGACTAGCGAGGGAGACCCAGTACTTC.

The J gene is TRBJ2-1, the V gene TRBV5-6; 7 nucleotides match TRBD1. The CDR3 covers 13 residues. V was clipped by 4 bases and J by 3 bases; unmatched bases: 1. CDR1 is SGHDT and CDR2 is YYEEEE in the germline V gene. The CDR3 DNA is TGTGCCAGCAGCACAGGGGTCTACAATGAGCAGTTCTTC. It specifies CASSTGVYNEQFF.

In this sample, this clonotype turned up many times. This sequence joins TRBV27 and TRBJ1-1; D remains ambiguous. Germline values: CDR1 MNHEY, CDR2 SMNVEV (reference sequence). CDR3 size: 13 residues. V lost 2 bases, J lost 0 bases, and 4 bases lay in between. The CDR3 region is CASSLRLNTEAFF. As DNA, the CDR3 is TGTGCCAGCAGTTTACGCCTGAACACTGAAGCTTTCTTT.

This sequence joins TRBV9 and TRBJ1-3, with D tentatively TRBD1 (5 bases). This CDR3 comprises 18 residues. The V end was cut by 3 bases, the J end by 0 bases, with 19 bases between. Germline loops: CDR1 SGDLS, CDR2 YYNGEE. CDR3 nucleotides: TGTGCCAGCAGCGACCGGGACGCCCGGTGGAGCTCTGGAAACACCATATATTTT. Amino acid sequence: CASSDRDARWSSGNTIYF.

V and J are TRBV6-4 and TRBJ2-2; the match to TRBD1 covers 10 bases. Germline V lookup: CDR1 MRHNA, CDR2 SNTAGT. The V segment lost 4 bases and the J segment 3 bases; nucleotides outside the gene matches: 2. The CDR3 is 15 amino acids. Written as DNA, the CDR3 is TGTGCCAGCAGTGCCGGGACAGGGGACACCGGGGAGCTGTTTTTT. Protein product: CASSAGTGDTGELFF.

Ten or more counts support this clonotype. The chain links TRBV30 to TRBJ1-5; D ambiguous. CDR3 size: 13 residues. The germline V gene has CDR1 GTSNPN and CDR2 SVGIG (reference sequence). Trimming stripped 2 bases from V and 7 bases from J, with 12 bases between. CDR3 sequence: CAWSIESHQPQHF. CDR3 coding DNA: TGTGCCTGGAGTATCGAGTCCCACCAGCCCCAGCATTTT.